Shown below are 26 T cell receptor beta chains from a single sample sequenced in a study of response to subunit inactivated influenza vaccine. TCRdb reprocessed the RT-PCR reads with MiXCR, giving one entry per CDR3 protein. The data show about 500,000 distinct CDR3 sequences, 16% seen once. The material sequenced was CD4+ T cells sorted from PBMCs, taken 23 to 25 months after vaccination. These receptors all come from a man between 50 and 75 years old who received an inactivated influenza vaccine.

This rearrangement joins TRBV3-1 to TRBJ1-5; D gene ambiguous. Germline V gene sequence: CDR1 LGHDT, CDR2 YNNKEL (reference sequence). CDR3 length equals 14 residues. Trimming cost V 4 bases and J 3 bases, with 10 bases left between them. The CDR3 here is CASSPTRINQPQHF. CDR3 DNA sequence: TGTGCCAGCAGCCCGACCCGTATCAATCAGCCCCAGCATTTT.

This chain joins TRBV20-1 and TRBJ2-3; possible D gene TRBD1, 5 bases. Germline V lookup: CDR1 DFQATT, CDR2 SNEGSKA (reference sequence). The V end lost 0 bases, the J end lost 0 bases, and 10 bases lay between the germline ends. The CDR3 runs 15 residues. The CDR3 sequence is CSARESGISTDTQYF. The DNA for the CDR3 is TGCAGTGCTAGAGAGTCAGGGATTAGCACAGATACGCAGTATTTT.

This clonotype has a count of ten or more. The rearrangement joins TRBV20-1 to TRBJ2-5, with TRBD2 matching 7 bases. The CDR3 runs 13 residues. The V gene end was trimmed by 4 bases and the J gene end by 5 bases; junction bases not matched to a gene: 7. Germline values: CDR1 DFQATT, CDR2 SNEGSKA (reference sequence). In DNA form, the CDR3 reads TGCAGTGCTAATTCGGGGGGTACGGAGACCCAGTACTTC. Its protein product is CSANSGGTETQYF.

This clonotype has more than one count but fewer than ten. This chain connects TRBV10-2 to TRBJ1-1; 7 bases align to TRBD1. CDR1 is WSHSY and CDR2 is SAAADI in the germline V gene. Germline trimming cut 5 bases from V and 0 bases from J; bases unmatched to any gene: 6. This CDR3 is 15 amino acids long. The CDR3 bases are TGCGCCAGCAGTCGAGGGGACAGCTTGAACACTGAAGCTTTCTTT. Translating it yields CASSRGDSLNTEAFF.

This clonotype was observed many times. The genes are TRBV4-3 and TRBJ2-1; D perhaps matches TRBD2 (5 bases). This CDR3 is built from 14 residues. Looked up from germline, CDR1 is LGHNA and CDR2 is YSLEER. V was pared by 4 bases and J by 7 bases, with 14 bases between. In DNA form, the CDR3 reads TGCGCCAGCAGCCCAACGGTCGGGGAAAATGAGCAGTTCTTC. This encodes CASSPTVGENEQFF.

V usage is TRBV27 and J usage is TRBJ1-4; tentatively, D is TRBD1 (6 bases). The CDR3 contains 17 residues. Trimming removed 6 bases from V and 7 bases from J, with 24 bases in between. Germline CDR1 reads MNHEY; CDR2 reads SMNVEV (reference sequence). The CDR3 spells CASSPDVRIRGSEKLFF. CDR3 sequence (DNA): TGTGCCAGCAGCCCCGACGTCCGGATCAGGGGTTCTGAAAAACTGTTTTTT.

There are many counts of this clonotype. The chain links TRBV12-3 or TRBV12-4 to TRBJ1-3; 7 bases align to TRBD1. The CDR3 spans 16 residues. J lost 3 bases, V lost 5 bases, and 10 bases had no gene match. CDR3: CASSRDRVASGNTIYF. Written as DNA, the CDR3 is TGTGCCAGCAGTCGTGACAGGGTAGCAAGTGGAAACACCATATATTTT.

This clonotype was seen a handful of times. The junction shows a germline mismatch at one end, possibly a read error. In DNA, the CDR3 is TGCGCCAGCAGCCAAGGCTTTGGGTGGGCGGGCGAATTC. Translating gives CASSQGFGWAGEF. V gene TRBV4-1 combines with J gene TRBJ2-7; a possible D gene is TRBD2 (5 bases). The CDR3 extends over 13 amino acids. Germline CDR1 reads MGHRA; CDR2 reads YSYEKL.

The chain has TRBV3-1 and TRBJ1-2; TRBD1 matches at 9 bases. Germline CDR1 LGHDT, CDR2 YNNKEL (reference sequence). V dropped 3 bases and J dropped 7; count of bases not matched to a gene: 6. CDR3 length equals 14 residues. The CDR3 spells CASSHGGQGRGYTF. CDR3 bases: TGTGCCAGCAGCCACGGGGGACAGGGACGTGGCTACACCTTC.

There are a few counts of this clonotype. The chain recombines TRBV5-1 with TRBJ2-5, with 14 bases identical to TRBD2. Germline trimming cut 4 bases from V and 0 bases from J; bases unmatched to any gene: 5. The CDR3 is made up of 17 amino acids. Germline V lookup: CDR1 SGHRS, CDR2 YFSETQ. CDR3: CASSLGLAGGYQETQYF. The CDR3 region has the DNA TGCGCCAGCAGCCTCGGACTAGCGGGAGGTTACCAAGAGACCCAGTACTTC.

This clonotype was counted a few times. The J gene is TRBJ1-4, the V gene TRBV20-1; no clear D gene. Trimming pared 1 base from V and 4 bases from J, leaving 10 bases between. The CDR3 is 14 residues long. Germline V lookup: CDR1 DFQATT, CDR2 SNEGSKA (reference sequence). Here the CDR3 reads CSARGRAYNEKLFF. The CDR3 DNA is TGCAGTGCTAGAGGGAGGGCTTATAATGAAAAACTGTTTTTT.

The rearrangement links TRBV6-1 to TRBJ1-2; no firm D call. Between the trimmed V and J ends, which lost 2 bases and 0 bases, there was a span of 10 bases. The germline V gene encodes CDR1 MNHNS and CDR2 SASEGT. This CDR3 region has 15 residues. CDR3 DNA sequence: TGTGCCAGCAGTGAACTCCCAAGGTCTAACTATGGCTACACCTTC. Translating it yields CASSELPRSNYGYTF.

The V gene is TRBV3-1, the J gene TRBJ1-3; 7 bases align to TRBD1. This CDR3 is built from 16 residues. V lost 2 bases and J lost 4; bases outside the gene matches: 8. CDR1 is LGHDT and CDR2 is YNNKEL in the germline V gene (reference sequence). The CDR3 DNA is TGTGCCAGCAGCCAAACATCGACAGGGACGGGAAACACCATATATTTT. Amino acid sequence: CASSQTSTGTGNTIYF.

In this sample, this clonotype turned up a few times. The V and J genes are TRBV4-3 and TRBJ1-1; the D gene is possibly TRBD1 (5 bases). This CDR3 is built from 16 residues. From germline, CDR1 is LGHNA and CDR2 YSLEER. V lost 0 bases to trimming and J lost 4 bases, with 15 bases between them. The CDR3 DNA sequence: TGCGCCAGCAGCCAAGACTTAGGGCAGGGCGCCACTGAAGCTTTCTTT. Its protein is CASSQDLGQGATEAFF.

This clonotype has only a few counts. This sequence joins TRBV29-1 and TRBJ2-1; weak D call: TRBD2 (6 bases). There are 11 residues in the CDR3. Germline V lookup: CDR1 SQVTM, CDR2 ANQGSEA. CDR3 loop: CGGTGHNEQFF. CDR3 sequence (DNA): TGCGGAGGGACTGGCCACAATGAGCAGTTCTTC.

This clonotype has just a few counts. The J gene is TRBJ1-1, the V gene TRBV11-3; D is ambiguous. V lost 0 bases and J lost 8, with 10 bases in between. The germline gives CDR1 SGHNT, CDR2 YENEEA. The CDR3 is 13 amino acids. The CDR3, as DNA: TGTGCCAGCAGCTTAGATCTAGGAGCGGAAGCTTTCTTT. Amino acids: CASSLDLGAEAFF. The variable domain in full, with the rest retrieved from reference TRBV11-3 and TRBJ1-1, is EAGVVQSPRYKIIEKKQPVAFWCNPISGHNTLYWYLQNLGQGPELLIRYENEEAVDDSQLPKDRFSAERLKGVDSTLKIQPAELGDSAVYLCASSLDLGAEAFFGQGTRLTVV.

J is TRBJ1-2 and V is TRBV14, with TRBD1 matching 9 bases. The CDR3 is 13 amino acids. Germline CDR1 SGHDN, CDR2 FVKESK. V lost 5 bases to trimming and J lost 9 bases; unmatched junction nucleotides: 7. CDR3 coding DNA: TGTGCCAGCAGCGTCAGACAGGGGGGACGCTACACCTTC. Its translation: CASSVRQGGRYTF.

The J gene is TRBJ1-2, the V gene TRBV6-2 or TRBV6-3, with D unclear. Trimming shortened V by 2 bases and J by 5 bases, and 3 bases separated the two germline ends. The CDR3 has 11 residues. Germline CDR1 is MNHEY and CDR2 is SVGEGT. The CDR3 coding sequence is TGTGCCAGCAGTTACCCTTATGGCTACACCTTC. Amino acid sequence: CASSYPYGYTF.

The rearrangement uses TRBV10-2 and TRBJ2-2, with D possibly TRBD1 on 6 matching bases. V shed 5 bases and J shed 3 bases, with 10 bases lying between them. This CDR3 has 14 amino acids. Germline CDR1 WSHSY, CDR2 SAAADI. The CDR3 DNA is TGCGCCAGCAGTTCAGGGGTTGACACCGGGGAGCTGTTTTTT. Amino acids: CASSSGVDTGELFF.

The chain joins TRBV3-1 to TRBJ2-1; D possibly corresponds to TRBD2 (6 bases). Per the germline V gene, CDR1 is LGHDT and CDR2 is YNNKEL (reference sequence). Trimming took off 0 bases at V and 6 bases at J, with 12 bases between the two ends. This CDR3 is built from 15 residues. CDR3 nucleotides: TGTGCCAGCAGCCAAGAACCGGAGGGAGGCAATGAGCAGTTCTTC. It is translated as CASSQEPEGGNEQFF.

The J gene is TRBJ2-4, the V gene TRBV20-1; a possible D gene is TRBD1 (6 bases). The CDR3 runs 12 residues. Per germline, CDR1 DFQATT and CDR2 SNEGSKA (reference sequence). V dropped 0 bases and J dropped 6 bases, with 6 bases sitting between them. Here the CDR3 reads CSARETGNIQYF. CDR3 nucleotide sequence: TGCAGTGCTAGAGAGACAGGAAACATTCAGTACTTC.

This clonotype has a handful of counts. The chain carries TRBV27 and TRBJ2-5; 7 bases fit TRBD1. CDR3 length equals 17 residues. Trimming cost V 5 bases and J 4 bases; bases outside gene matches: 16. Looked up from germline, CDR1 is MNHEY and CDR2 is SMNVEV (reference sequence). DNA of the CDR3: TGTGCCAGCAGTCTCCGAGGGGGCGCCCTTGGGGCAGAGACCCAGTACTTC. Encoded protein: CASSLRGGALGAETQYF.

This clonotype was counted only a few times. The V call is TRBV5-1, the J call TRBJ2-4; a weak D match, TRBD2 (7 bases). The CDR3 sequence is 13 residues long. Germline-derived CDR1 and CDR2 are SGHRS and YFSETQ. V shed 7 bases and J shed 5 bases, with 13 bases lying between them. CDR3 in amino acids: CASGGANENIQYF. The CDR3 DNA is TGCGCCAGCGGGGGGGCTAATGAAAACATTCAGTACTTC.

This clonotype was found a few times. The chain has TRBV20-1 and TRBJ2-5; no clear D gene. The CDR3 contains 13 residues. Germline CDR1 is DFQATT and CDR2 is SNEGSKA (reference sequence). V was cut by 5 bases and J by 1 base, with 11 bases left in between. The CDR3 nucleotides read TGCAGTGCTCGACCCTACAGCCAAGAGACCCAGTACTTC. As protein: CSARPYSQETQYF.

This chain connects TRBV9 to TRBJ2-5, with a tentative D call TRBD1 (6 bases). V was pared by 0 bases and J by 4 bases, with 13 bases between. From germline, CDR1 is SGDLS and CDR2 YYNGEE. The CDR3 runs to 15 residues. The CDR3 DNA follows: TGTGCCAGCAGCGTAGGTCAGGGACATGGAGAGACCCAGTACTTC. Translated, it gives CASSVGQGHGETQYF.

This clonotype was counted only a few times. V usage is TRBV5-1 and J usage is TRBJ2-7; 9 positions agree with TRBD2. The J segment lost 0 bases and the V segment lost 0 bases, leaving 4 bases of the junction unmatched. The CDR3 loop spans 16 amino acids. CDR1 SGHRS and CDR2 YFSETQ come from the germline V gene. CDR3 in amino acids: CASSLATGLASYEQYF. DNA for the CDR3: TGCGCCAGCAGCTTGGCAACGGGACTAGCCTCCTACGAGCAGTACTTC.